This record concerns one T cell receptor (beta chain) sequence. Its antigen is still unknown. The record originates from a study of shared clonotypes between healthy human individuals. Whole-study results and caveats: Sequencing of the sorted subsets was shown by rarefaction to be incomplete despite large depth. Among donors, clonotype sharing was expected to be affected by sequencing depth. Richness estimates generally favored naive over memory subsets.

Each replicate PCR on the sorted subsets used 150 to 200 ng DNA (roughly 30,000 T cell genomes). Repertoires were generated with immunoSEQ multiplex PCR, while TCRdb's copy carries only in-frame clones and drops some. The top ten clones hold around 1% of a sample with around 2,000,000 clones, less than 95% of them seen once. Naive CD8 cells lacked CD45RO and underwent positive selection for CCR7, leaving out terminally differentiated effector memory CD45RA+ cells. Sequences were obtained from naive CD8+ T cells sorted from blood. This TCR derives from a man aged 18-30 years in good health.

CDR3 amino acids: CASSQVLAGLGYGYTF. As DNA, the CDR3 is TGCGCCAGCAGCCAAGTCCTGGCGGGGCTCGGGTATGGCTACACCTTC. The J gene is TRBJ1-2, the V gene TRBV4-3, with D possibly matching TRBD1 (5 bases). Per germline, CDR1 LGHNA and CDR2 YSLEER. CDR3 length equals 16 residues. Deletions cut 1 base from V and 5 bases from J, with 17 bases between.